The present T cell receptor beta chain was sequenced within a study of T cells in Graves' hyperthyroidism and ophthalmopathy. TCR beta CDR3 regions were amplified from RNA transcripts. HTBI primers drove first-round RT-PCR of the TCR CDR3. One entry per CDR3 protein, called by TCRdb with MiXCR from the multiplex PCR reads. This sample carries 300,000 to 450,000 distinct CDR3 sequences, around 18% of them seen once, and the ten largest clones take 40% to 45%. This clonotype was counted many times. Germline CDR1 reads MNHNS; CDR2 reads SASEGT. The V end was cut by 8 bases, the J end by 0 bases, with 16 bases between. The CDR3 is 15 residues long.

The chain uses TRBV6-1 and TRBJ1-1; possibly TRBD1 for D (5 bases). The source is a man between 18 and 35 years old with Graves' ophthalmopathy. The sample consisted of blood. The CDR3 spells CASGGGKTMNTEAFF. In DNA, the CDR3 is TGTGCCAGCGGGGGAGGGAAAACGATGAACACTGAAGCTTTCTTT.